This TCR beta chain was documented in a study of cytomegalovirus exposure and HLA in healthy donors. With 60 Vbeta and 13 Jbeta primers, the PCR was carried out. TCRdb's copy holds only in-frame clones and misses some; the assay was immunoSEQ multiplex PCR. This repertoire includes 95,000 to 110,000 clones. General study results and limits: Further analysis, carried out later, found HLA-associated TCR beta chains more clonally expanded than equally common other chains. Reports described diagnosis of cytomegalovirus status by the classifier as highly specific and sensitive. A link between a missense DCLRE1C variant and TCR beta V- and J-gene trimming emerged from a later analysis.

At sampling all donors were nominally healthy, likely with unrecorded immune exposures. Notes on this clone: Antigen unknown.

There are 16 residues in the CDR3. Germline trimming cut 0 bases from V and 0 bases from J; bases unmatched to any gene: 3. Germline loops: CDR1 SGHRS, CDR2 YFSETQ. Sequenced sample: PBMCs. The clonotype originates from a man aged 35 to 55 in good health and CMV-seronegative. The rearrangement uses TRBV5-1 and TRBJ1-3, with 7 bases identical to TRBD1. The chain's CDR3 is CASSLGQGPSGNTIYF. DNA of the CDR3: TGCGCCAGCAGCTTGGGACAGGGCCCCTCTGGAAACACCATATATTTT.